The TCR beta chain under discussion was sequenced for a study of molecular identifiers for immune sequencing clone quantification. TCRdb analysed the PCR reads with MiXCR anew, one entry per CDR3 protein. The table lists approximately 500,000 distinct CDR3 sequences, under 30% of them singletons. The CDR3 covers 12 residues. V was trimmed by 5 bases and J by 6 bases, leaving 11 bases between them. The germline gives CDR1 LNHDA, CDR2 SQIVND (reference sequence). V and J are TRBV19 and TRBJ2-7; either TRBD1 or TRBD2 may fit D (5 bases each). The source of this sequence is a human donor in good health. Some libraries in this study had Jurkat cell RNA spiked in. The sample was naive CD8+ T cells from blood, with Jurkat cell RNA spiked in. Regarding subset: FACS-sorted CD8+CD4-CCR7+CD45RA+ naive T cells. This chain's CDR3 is CASSRAGTEQYF. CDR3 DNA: TGTGCCAGTAGTCGGGCAGGGACCGAGCAGTACTTC.